The clone carrying this TCR beta chain was detected only a few times. As yet, its antigen is unknown. The length of the CDR3 is 17 residues. Germline CDR1 reads SGHTA; CDR2 reads FQGNSA. J lost 4 bases, V lost 1 base, and 5 bases had no gene match. Some clones are missing from TCRdb's copy, which holds only in-frame ones; the method was immunoSEQ multiplex PCR. The sample lists approximately 82,000 clones; about 86% were seen once. The sample belongs to a study of OX40 agonist ivuxolimab in advanced cancers. Study results and caveats: Certain nonresponding patients likewise had low normalized T-cell clonal expansion.

The chain links TRBV7-2 to TRBJ1-4; 11 bases are shared with TRBD1. This sequence was found in an adult with an advanced solid tumor such as melanoma, head and neck, liver or kidney cancer. Sequences were derived from CD4+ or CD8+ T cells sorted from blood, sampled in a trial of the OX40 agonist ivuxolimab. The DNA of the CDR3 is TGTGCCAGCAGCTTAGGGTCGGACAGGGGGCTTAATGAAAAACTGTTTTTT. Translation: CASSLGSDRGLNEKLFF.